The 32 T cell receptor beta chains below were found in one sample sequenced in a study of tumor and adjacent non-tumor tissue in lung cancer. A modified ARM-PCR protocol with three rounds of nested PCR amplified TCRbeta. TCRdb passed the multiplex PCR reads through MiXCR, listing each CDR3 protein once. Of around 80,000 distinct CDR3 sequences in the sample, less than 85% were seen once. No cell sorting was done before RNA was extracted from the tissue. The normal lung tissue was taken more than 3 cm from the tumor edge. Sequencing used distant non-tumor lung tissue. The receptors originated from a man in his 70s with non-small cell lung cancer.

In the case of this clonotype: It may be a read error: a sequence one base away is much more abundant. This chain connects TRBV21-1 to TRBJ1-2; no check of the table's D call, TRBD1, against the DNA was made. TRBV21-1 is a pseudogene segment. This CDR3 has 14 amino acids. The CDR3, as DNA: TGTGCCAGCAACTTCTGGGGGCAGGCTTATGGCTACAACTTC. Residues: CASNFWGQAYGYNF.

With respect to this clonotype: A junction end diverges from the germline sequence, so it may reflect a read error. The gene calls are TRBV6-5 and TRBJ2-3, with TRBD1 matching over 9 bases. The CDR3 is 14 residues long. Per the germline V gene, CDR1 is MNHEY and CDR2 is SVGAGI. The CDR3 coding sequence is TGTGCCAGCAGGGGGGACAGGGTCACAGATACGCGGTATTTT. Its translation is CASRGDRVTDTRYF.

The rearrangement uses TRBV4-1 and TRBJ1-4, with D unclear. Germline loops: CDR1 MGHRA, CDR2 YSYEKL. The CDR3 length is 14 residues. V was trimmed by 3 bases and J by 11 bases, leaving 16 bases between them. The CDR3 region has the DNA TGCGCCAGCAGCCACTATAGCCTCCGAGGGAAACTGTTTTTT. The encoded protein is CASSHYSLRGKLFF.

V and J are TRBV4-3 and TRBJ2-5; weak D call: TRBD1 (5 bases). CDR1 LGHNA and CDR2 YSLEER come from the germline V gene. The CDR3 length is 13 residues. Here the CDR3 DNA reads TGCATCAGCAGCCAAGCCCTACAAGGGGCCCAGTACTTC. Protein sequence: CISSQALQGAQYF.

As to this clonotype: The junction shows a germline mismatch at one end, possibly a read error. The chain links TRBV11-2 to TRBJ2-5, with D tentatively TRBD2 (5 bases). CDR1 and CDR2 from the germline V gene are SGHAT and FQNNGV. The CDR3 consists of 15 residues. CDR3 sequence (DNA): TGTGCCACCAGCCCGGGAACAGTTGGGCAAGTGACCCAGTACTTC. This encodes CATSPGTVGQVTQYF.

A word on this clonotype: The junction departs from germline at one end; a sequencing error may be responsible. This chain uses TRBV6-1 with TRBJ1-6; 7 bases match TRBD1. Germline CDR1 is MNHNS and CDR2 is SASEGT. The length of the CDR3 is 13 residues. In nucleotides, the CDR3 is TGTGCCAGAAGTGGACAGGCGAATACACGCCTCCACTTT. This translates into CARSGQANTRLHF.

As to this clonotype: Lacking the conserved final phenylalanine or tryptophan, this CDR3 likely reflects a read error. The gene calls are TRBV28 and TRBJ2-1; D is undetermined. This CDR3 is 14 amino acids long. Germline V gene data show CDR1 as MDHEN and CDR2 as SYDVKM. Here the CDR3 DNA reads TGTGCCAGCAGAGCCAAGAGCTCCTACAATGAACAGTTCTTA. This translates into CASRAKSSYNEQFL.

A remark on this clonotype: One junction end does not reproduce the germline sequence, and a read error may be involved. The chain carries TRBV12-3 or TRBV12-4 and TRBJ2-7; TRBD1 or TRBD2 may be the D gene (5 bases each). This CDR3 is built from 15 residues. CDR3 protein: CASSRTWRISYEQYF. The CDR3 DNA reads TGTGCCAGCAGCCGGACATGGAGGATCTCCTACGAGCAGTATTTC.

This clonotype was seen a few times. One end of the junction varies from germline; a read error may be responsible. The chain has TRBV7-8 and TRBJ1-5; 8 nucleotides match TRBD1. This CDR3 has 19 residues. CDR1 is SGHVS, CDR2 FQNEAQ, per germline. The CDR3 region is CASSLARGTGDFSNQPQNF. The CDR3 DNA reads TGTGCCAGCAGCTTAGCGCGTGGGACAGGAGATTTTAGCAATCAGCCCCAGAATTTT.

Notes on this clonotype: The conserved closing phenylalanine or tryptophan is absent in this CDR3, likely reflecting a read error. Because the CDR3's place on the DNA is in doubt, the DNA is left out and the CDR3 is given as listed by TCRdb. The V call is TRBV29-1, the J call TRBJ2-5. Per germline, CDR1 SQVTM and CDR2 ANQGSEA. The CDR3 spans 13 amino acids, including both terminal residues. CDR3 sequence reads: CSVTDTFQETHYI.

With respect to this clonotype: It may be a read error: a sequence one base away is much more abundant. The V call is TRBV12-5, the J call TRBJ2-1; 11 bases line up with TRBD2. V shed 10 bases and J 8 bases; nucleotides not matched to a gene: 10. The CDR3 has 14 residues. Per the germline V gene, CDR1 is LGHNT and CDR2 is FRNRAP. The CDR3, as DNA: TGTGCTATTGCAACTAGCGGGAGTACGCATGAGCAGTTCTTC. Translated: CAIATSGSTHEQFF.

A remark on this clonotype: The CDR3 does not end in the conserved phenylalanine or tryptophan, so this is likely a read error. CDR3 sequence reads: CASSTQQEGEQFL. CDR3 nucleotides: TGTGCCAGCAGCACGCAGCAGGAGGGTGAGCAGTTCTTA. The V and J genes are TRBV11-3 and TRBJ2-1; D is perhaps TRBD2 (6 bases). CDR1 and CDR2 from the germline V gene are SGHNT and YENEEA. V lost 5 bases and J lost 9, with 14 bases in between. The CDR3 is made up of 13 amino acids.

About this clonotype: A much bigger clone sits one base away, suggesting this may be a read error. The chain carries TRBV5-5 and TRBJ1-5; D perhaps matches TRBD1 (5 bases). Between the trimmed V and J ends, which lost 6 bases and 0 bases, there was a span of 19 bases. The CDR3 extends over 17 amino acids. Germline lookup yields CDR1 SGHKS and CDR2 YYEKEE (reference sequence). CDR3 DNA sequence: TGTGCCAGCAACACTTATTGGACAACGAATAGCAATCAGCCCCAGCATTTT. This codes for CASNTYWTTNSNQPQHF.

The chain links TRBV5-5 to TRBJ2-7; maybe TRBD2 (6 bases). V dropped 7 bases and J dropped 5 bases, with 16 bases sitting between them. This CDR3 has 13 residues. CDR1 is SGHKS, CDR2 YYEKEE, per germline (reference sequence). CDR3: CASLSAEGNEQYF. The CDR3 nucleotides are TGTGCCAGCCTAAGCGCGGAGGGGAACGAGCAGTACTTC.

Turning to this clonotype: This sequence may be a read error, since a much larger clone differs from it by one base. The V gene is TRBV24-1, the J gene TRBJ2-1; no firm D call. CDR1 is KGHDR, CDR2 SFDVKD, per germline. The CDR3 loop spans 14 amino acids. The CDR3 nucleotides are TGTGCCATCAGTGATTCAGGCCTAAGGGATGAGCAGTTCTTC. It encodes CAISDSGLRDEQFF.

As for this clonotype: One end of the junction is discordant with germline, which a read error may explain. This chain uses TRBV11-2 with TRBJ1-6; D not resolved. The germline CDR1 and CDR2 sequences are SGHAT and FQNNGV. CDR3 size: 15 residues. This chain's CDR3 is CASSARTDANSPLHF. Here the CDR3 DNA reads TGTGCCAGCAGCGCAAGGACGGATGCGAATTCACCCCTACACTTT.

V usage is TRBV7-3 and J usage is TRBJ2-3; 10 positions agree with TRBD1. Germline CDR1 and CDR2: SGHTA and FQGTGA. This CDR3 is 15 amino acids long. V dropped 3 bases and J dropped 2; count of bases not matched to a gene: 2. The CDR3 region is CASSLGQGITDTQYF. CDR3 DNA sequence: TGTGCCAGCAGCTTGGGACAGGGGATCACAGATACGCAGTATTTT.

This chain links TRBV12-3 or TRBV12-4 with TRBJ2-3, with a weak D call TRBD2 (5 bases). The CDR3 extends over 17 amino acids. Written as DNA, the CDR3 is TGTGGCAGTAGTTTTAGCATAGGGAGCATTGTGACAGATACGCAGTATTTT. Amino acids: CGSSFSIGSIVTDTQYF.

Remarks on this clonotype: The junction does not match germline at one end; this may be a read error. This chain connects TRBV6-6 to TRBJ1-5; 7 bases are shared with TRBD1. Germline V lookup: CDR1 MNHNY, CDR2 SVGAGI (reference sequence). The CDR3 is 18 amino acids. The CDR3 protein is CASRYFGWGQNRNQPQHF. The CDR3 region has the DNA TGTGCCAGCAGATACTTCGGGTGGGGACAGAATAGGAACCAGCCCCAGCATTTT.

This clonotype has a single count. The J gene is TRBJ2-1, the V gene TRBV4-2, with 7 positions matching TRBD2. V was pared by 7 bases and J by 6 bases, with 12 bases of the junction left unmatched. The CDR3 runs to 15 residues. Germline V gives CDR1 LGHNA, CDR2 YNFKEQ. For the CDR3, the DNA is TGTGCCAGCAACCCGAACCGGGACTATCTCAATGAGCAGTTCTTC. Encoded protein: CASNPNRDYLNEQFF.

This clonotype was picked up one time. The conserved phenylalanine or tryptophan is not found at the CDR3 terminus, so this likely reflects a read error. The chain links TRBV10-2 to TRBJ2-1, with 14 nucleotides matching TRBD2. The germline gives CDR1 WSHSY, CDR2 SAAADI. This CDR3 has 16 residues. This chain's CDR3 is CASRGLAGVPYNVQFL. CDR3 coding DNA: TGCGCCAGCAGGGGACTAGCGGGAGTCCCCTACAATGTGCAGTTCTTA.

As to this clonotype: One end of the junction is discordant with germline, which a read error may explain. The V and J genes are TRBV10-2 and TRBJ2-2; D is ambiguous. Germline V CDR1 and CDR2: WSHSY, SAAADI. The CDR3 runs to 11 residues. The CDR3 is CASTDTGELFF. DNA of the CDR3: TGCGCCAGCACTGACACCGGTGAGCTGTTTTTT.

The gene calls are TRBV6-1 and TRBJ1-2, with a tentative D call TRBD1 (6 bases). The germline CDR1 and CDR2 sequences are MNHNS and SASEGT. The CDR3 covers 13 residues. Trimming left V 4 bases short and J 6 bases short, with 12 bases between. The CDR3 nucleotides are TGTGCCAGCAGTGGAGTGACAGGTAATGGCTACACCTTC. This translates into CASSGVTGNGYTF.

This clonotype was recorded once. V usage is TRBV6-6 and J usage is TRBJ1-2; D remains ambiguous. The germline V gene has CDR1 MNHNY and CDR2 SVGAGI (reference sequence). The V gene lost 10 bases and the J gene lost 10 bases, with 16 bases spanning the gap. This CDR3 contains 11 residues. The CDR3 bases are TGTGCCAACACGAAGCTTTTTGACTACACCTTC. Its translation is CANTKLFDYTF.

This clonotype was seen a handful of times. V gene TRBV6-2 or TRBV6-3 combines with J gene TRBJ2-1, with unresolved D. CDR1 and CDR2 from the germline V gene are MNHEY and SVGEGT. Trimming stripped 6 bases from V and 7 bases from J, with 7 bases between. CDR3 length: 11 amino acids. CDR3 sequence: CASSRRNEQFF. Written as DNA, the CDR3 is TGTGCCAGCAGCCGGCGGAATGAGCAGTTCTTC.

This clonotype turned up a few times. Since no conserved phenylalanine or tryptophan closes the CDR3, a read error is the likely cause. The DNA is omitted, as the CDR3 cannot be located on it reliably, and the CDR3 follows TCRdb's listing. The gene calls are TRBV29-1 and TRBJ2-5. Germline V gene lookup returns CDR1 SQVTM and CDR2 ANQGSEA. Ends included, the CDR3 has 13 residues. CDR3 residues: CRVADRFQGTHYL.

CDR3 amino acids: CAGCLEGREGQPQHF. CDR3 bases: TGTGCCGGCTGCTTAGAGGGCAGGGAGGGTCAGCCCCAGCATTTT. The rearrangement links TRBV11-2 to TRBJ1-5, with a weak D call TRBD1 (5 bases). This CDR3 region has 15 residues. CDR1 SGHAT and CDR2 FQNNGV come from the germline V gene. The germline V and J ends were trimmed by 11 bases and 6 bases, with 23 bases remaining between them.

The chain links TRBV11-3 to TRBJ2-1; D remains unclear. V lost 1 base and J lost 5, with 6 bases in between. CDR3 size: 13 residues. Germline V gene lookup returns CDR1 SGHNT and CDR2 YENEEA. CDR3 DNA sequence: TGTGCCAGCAGCTTAGTTCGGGACAATGAGCAGTTCTTC. Residues: CASSLVRDNEQFF.

Of note for this clonotype: An end of the junction differs from the germline gene, which may be a read error. The V gene is TRBV4-1, the J gene TRBJ2-7, with D tentatively TRBD2 (6 bases). This CDR3 region has 15 residues. Per germline, CDR1 MGHRA and CDR2 YSYEKL. Here the CDR3 reads CASSLGGVRDGEQCF. The DNA of the CDR3 is TGCGCCAGCAGCCTTGGAGGGGTGAGGGATGGCGAGCAGTGCTTC.

Comment on this clonotype: Sequence at one end of the junction differs from germline and may be a read error. The genes are TRBV7-8 and TRBJ1-5, with D possibly being TRBD1 (6 bases). This CDR3 has 14 amino acids. Germline V lookup: CDR1 SGHVS, CDR2 FQNEAQ. This CDR3 is CASSLGTINQSQHF. The CDR3 DNA sequence: TGTGCCAGCAGCCTCGGGACAATCAATCAGTCCCAGCATTTT. Supplemented by reference TRBV7-8 and TRBJ1-5, the full variable domain reads GAGVSQSPRYKVAKRGQDVALRCDPISGHVSLFWYQQALGQGPEFLTYFQNEAQLDKSGLPSDRFFAERPEGSVSTLKIQRTQQEDSAVYLCASSLGTINQSQHFGDGTRLSIL.

This clonotype came up once. The chain carries TRBV4-1 and TRBJ2-7; the D gene is possibly TRBD1 (6 bases). CDR1 MGHRA and CDR2 YSYEKL come from the germline V gene. Between the trimmed V and J ends, which lost 4 bases and 5 bases, there was a span of 21 bases. This CDR3 region has 16 residues. CDR3: CASSRTVASEGDEQYF. For the CDR3, the DNA is TGCGCCAGCAGCCGGACAGTAGCGAGTGAGGGGGACGAGCAGTACTTC.

About this clonotype: This likely comes from a read error, as the CDR3 has no conserved phenylalanine or tryptophan at its end. This rearrangement joins TRBV4-2 to TRBJ2-2; 15 nucleotides match TRBD2. Germline CDR1 is LGHNA and CDR2 is YNFKEQ. The CDR3 extends over 18 amino acids. The CDR3 is CASSQWTSGRADTGELFL. The CDR3 coding sequence is TGTGCCAGTAGCCAATGGACTAGCGGGAGGGCGGACACCGGGGAGCTGTTTTTG.